Following are 19 T cell receptor beta chains from one sample sequenced in a study of cytomegalovirus exposure and HLA in healthy donors. Repertoires were generated with immunoSEQ multiplex PCR, while TCRdb's copy carries only in-frame clones and drops some. This sample has around 150,000 clones, with 85% to 90% found just once. Input material: PBMCs. The receptors were gathered from a woman aged 25 to 39 in good health and CMV-seronegative.

This chain connects TRBV4-2 to TRBJ2-7; D is possibly TRBD2 (6 bases). Germline V gene data show CDR1 as LGHNA and CDR2 as YNFKEQ. Deletions cut 0 bases from V and 1 base from J, with 19 bases between. The CDR3 runs to 18 residues. CDR3 residues: CASSQDLGPSVPSYEQYF. For the CDR3, the DNA is TGTGCCAGCAGCCAAGATCTAGGTCCTAGCGTCCCTTCCTACGAGCAGTACTTC.

The chain joins TRBV5-1 to TRBJ2-6; the D gene is possibly TRBD1 (5 bases). The V gene lost 5 bases and the J gene lost 0 bases, with 9 bases spanning the gap. The germline V gene has CDR1 SGHRS and CDR2 YFSETQ. The CDR3 is 15 amino acids. The CDR3 region is CASRDRGSGANVLTF. In nucleotides, the CDR3 is TGCGCCAGCAGGGATAGGGGCTCTGGGGCCAACGTCCTGACTTTC.

The chain couples TRBV6-5 to TRBJ1-5; TRBD1 is a possible D gene (6 bases). Per germline, CDR1 MNHEY and CDR2 SVGAGI. This CDR3 spans 15 amino acids. The germline V and J ends were trimmed by 6 bases and 0 bases, with 12 bases remaining between them. CDR3 residues: CASRKTGYSNQPQHF. Written as DNA, the CDR3 is TGTGCCAGCAGGAAGACAGGATATAGCAATCAGCCCCAGCATTTT.

The chain uses TRBV5-4 and TRBJ2-7; 8 bases align to TRBD1. V dropped 4 bases and J dropped 1; count of bases not matched to a gene: 4. The CDR3 consists of 14 residues. Germline CDR1 reads SGHNT; CDR2 reads YYREEE (reference sequence). CDR3 sequence (DNA): TGTGCCAGCAGCGGACAGGGAAGATCCTACGAGCAGTACTTC. It yields the protein CASSGQGRSYEQYF.

The V call is TRBV27, the J call TRBJ2-7, with 7 nucleotides matching TRBD2. Germline values: CDR1 MNHEY, CDR2 SMNVEV (reference sequence). The CDR3 length is 14 residues. V lost 8 bases and J lost 0; bases outside the gene matches: 7. The CDR3 reads CASGRDGSSYEQYF. CDR3 sequence (DNA): TGTGCCAGCGGGAGGGACGGCAGCTCCTACGAGCAGTACTTC.

The CDR3: CASIPYLGGNTGELFF. Written as DNA, the CDR3 is TGTGCCAGCATTCCCTATCTGGGCGGAAACACCGGGGAGCTGTTTTTT. The chain carries TRBV7-9 and TRBJ2-2, with unresolved D. This CDR3 spans 16 amino acids. V was shortened by 7 bases and J by 2 bases, with 17 bases between the two germline ends. Looked up from germline, CDR1 is SEHNR and CDR2 is FQNEAQ (reference sequence).

The V gene is TRBV7-2, the J gene TRBJ1-1, with TRBD1 matching 7 bases. CDR3 length: 17 amino acids. Germline lookup yields CDR1 SGHTA and CDR2 FQGNSA. V shed 0 bases, J shed 6 bases, and the junction held 13 bases outside the gene matches. The DNA for the CDR3 is TGTGCCAGCAGCTTAGCTGCCGCTAAGGGGGCCGGGGCTGAAGCTTTCTTT. This sequence encodes CASSLAAAKGAGAEAFF.

V is TRBV30 and J is TRBJ2-6; 10 bases are a match to TRBD1. The germline V gene has CDR1 GTSNPN and CDR2 SVGIG (reference sequence). Trimming took 5 bases from V and 2 from J; bases not matched to a gene: 9. CDR3 length: 17 residues. The CDR3 DNA reads as TGTGCCTGGGGGGACAGGGGAGTCCAAACTGGGGCCAACGTCCTGACTTTC. Translation gives CAWGDRGVQTGANVLTF.

This clone was counted only a few times. The chain couples TRBV11-3 to TRBJ2-1; TRBD2 might be the D (6 bases). Trimming cost V 0 bases and J 7 bases, with 10 bases left between them. This CDR3 has 14 residues. Germline CDR1 and CDR2: SGHNT and YENEEA. The DNA for the CDR3 is TGTGCCAGCAGCTTAGACGCGGGGAGAAATGAGCAGTTCTTC. Residues: CASSLDAGRNEQFF.

This chain uses TRBV28 with TRBJ2-1; D gene unclear. Germline CDR1 reads MDHEN; CDR2 reads SYDVKM. Trimming shortened V by 6 bases and J by 4 bases, and 7 bases separated the two germline ends. This CDR3 comprises 12 residues. The CDR3 region has the DNA TGTGCCAGCAGCGGAAAGTACAATGAGCAGTTCTTC. This sequence encodes CASSGKYNEQFF.

This clone was observed once. The chain employs TRBV9 and TRBJ2-5; no definite D call. The CDR3 is 16 amino acids. V dropped 0 bases and J dropped 5 bases, with 17 bases sitting between them. Germline V gene sequence: CDR1 SGDLS, CDR2 YYNGEE. The CDR3 region has the DNA TGTGCCAGCAGCGTAGATTTGGCGGCTGGCGTGGAGACCCAGTACTTC. As protein: CASSVDLAAGVETQYF.

This chain links TRBV14 with TRBJ2-3; 7 positions agree with TRBD2. CDR3 length equals 18 residues. Germline values: CDR1 SGHDN, CDR2 FVKESK. V lost 0 bases and J lost 0; bases outside the gene matches: 9. CDR3 nucleotides: TGTGCCAGCAGCCAAGATTTGGCTAGCGGTACTAGCACAGATACGCAGTATTTT. Its translation is CASSQDLASGTSTDTQYF.

This clone has more than one count but fewer than ten. The J gene is TRBJ2-1, the V gene TRBV15, with D possibly matching TRBD1 (6 bases). Trimming took 5 bases from V and 4 from J, leaving 18 bases between them. CDR3 length equals 16 residues. In germline, CDR1 is LNHNV, CDR2 YYDKDF (reference sequence). The CDR3 region is CATSAMDSYLYNEQFF. The DNA of the CDR3 is TGTGCCACCAGCGCCATGGACAGCTACCTATACAATGAGCAGTTCTTC. Full variable domain (missing parts from reference TRBV15 and TRBJ2-1): DAMVIQNPRYQVTQFGKPVTLSCSQTLNHNVMYWYQQKSSQAPKLLFHYYDKDFNNEADTPDNFQSRRPNTSFCFLDIRSPGLGDTAMYLCATSAMDSYLYNEQFFGPGTRLTVL.

This sequence joins TRBV6-1 and TRBJ1-2; no reliable D call. This CDR3 contains 13 residues. The germline V gene encodes CDR1 MNHNS and CDR2 SASEGT. Deletions cut 8 bases from V and 4 bases from J, with 14 bases between. CDR3 region: CASGHSISYGYTF. The CDR3 region has the DNA TGTGCCAGCGGTCACAGTATTTCCTATGGCTACACCTTC.

The V call is TRBV7-8, the J call TRBJ1-1; no clear D. CDR3 size: 11 residues. With 4 bases removed from V and 7 bases from J, the gap between germline ends came to 7 bases. Germline CDR1 and CDR2: SGHVS and FQNEAQ. CDR3 protein: CASSYRGEAFF. CDR3 coding DNA: TGTGCCAGCAGCTACCGGGGTGAAGCTTTCTTT. The whole variable domain, remainder taken from reference TRBV7-8 and TRBJ1-1, is GAGVSQSPRYKVAKRGQDVALRCDPISGHVSLFWYQQALGQGPEFLTYFQNEAQLDKSGLPSDRFFAERPEGSVSTLKIQRTQQEDSAVYLCASSYRGEAFFGQGTRLTVV.

V is TRBV27 and J is TRBJ1-3, with a tentative D call TRBD1 (6 bases). The CDR3 length is 15 residues. V dropped 6 bases and J dropped 0 bases, with 12 bases sitting between them. Germline V gives CDR1 MNHEY, CDR2 SMNVEV (reference sequence). The CDR3 sequence is CASSLDSSSGNTIYF. The CDR3 DNA is TGTGCCAGCAGCCTGGACAGCTCCTCTGGAAACACCATATATTTT.

The V and J genes are TRBV6-5 and TRBJ2-5; tentatively, D is TRBD2 (6 bases). V lost 5 bases and J 5 bases, leaving 15 bases between the germline ends. Germline CDR1 and CDR2: MNHEY and SVGAGI. The CDR3 runs to 14 residues. The DNA for the CDR3 is TGTGCCAGCAGTCTCCGGCGGGGAGTTGAGACCCAGTACTTC. This sequence encodes CASSLRRGVETQYF.

Only one count was recorded for this clone. The chain combines TRBV7-9 with TRBJ2-1; 11 nucleotides match TRBD2. V lost 5 bases and J lost 7; bases outside the gene matches: 10. The CDR3 is made up of 16 amino acids. Germline lookup yields CDR1 SEHNR and CDR2 FQNEAQ (reference sequence). Here the CDR3 reads CASSATTSGSYNEQFF. In DNA form, the CDR3 reads TGTGCCAGCAGCGCCACCACTAGCGGGAGTTATAATGAGCAGTTCTTC.

The chain is built from TRBV7-3 and TRBJ2-2; D call uncertain. The V end lost 2 bases, the J end lost 2 bases, and 12 bases lay between the germline ends. The germline CDR1 and CDR2 sequences are SGHTA and FQGTGA. The CDR3 consists of 16 residues. The CDR3 loop is CASSLQASPNTGELFF. DNA for the CDR3: TGTGCCAGCAGCTTACAGGCTAGTCCAAACACCGGGGAGCTGTTTTTT.